What follows is one T cell receptor (beta chain) and its context. This CDR3 region has 15 residues. Germline values: CDR1 KGHDR, CDR2 SFDVKD. V was pared by 5 bases and J by 2 bases, with 13 bases between. Sample treatment: approximately 18 received Ad26.COV2.S at low or high dose, single or two shots; about five received placebo; per-sample allocation not given. It was on day 63 after the first vaccine or placebo injection that samples were taken. Sequencing used immunoSEQ multiplex PCR; TCRdb keeps in-frame clones, though not all of them. The sample holds 400,000 or so clones; approximately 90% are singletons and the top ten take approximately 3.7%. These data come from a study of Ad26.COV2.S vaccination and SARS-CoV-2 variants.

The sequencing here drew on peripheral blood, taken in a trial of Ad26.COV2.S vaccine versus placebo. This TCR was sampled from a person between 18 and 65 years old who received the Ad26.COV2.S COVID-19 vaccine or a placebo. V usage is TRBV24-1 and J usage is TRBJ2-3; D not certain. As DNA, the CDR3 is TGTGCCACCAGTGCCGCGGAGACACCCACAGATACGCAGTATTTT. Protein: CATSAAETPTDTQYF.